This paragraph covers one T cell receptor (beta chain) sequence. What it recognizes is unknown. This sample was included in a study of B cell selection in AIRE deficiency. Study observations and caveats: Shared Treg sequences had shorter CDR3s, biased toward rearrangements with few non-templated insertions. AIRE-deficient Tconv and Treg repertoires matched healthy donors in TCRBV, CDR3 length, diversity.

Regulatory T cells were sorted as CD4+CD25hiCD127low/negative cells. The repertoire was sequenced with immunoSEQ multiplex PCR; TCRdb's copy has only in-frame clones and lacks some. The table has 12,000 to 15,000 clones, about 93% seen once; the top ten hold about 1%. Germline loops: CDR1 SGHAT, CDR2 FQDESV (reference sequence). This CDR3 comprises 13 residues. The ends were cut back, 1 base at V and 4 bases at J, with 8 bases in the middle. This chain uses TRBV11-1 with TRBJ2-7; D is tentatively TRBD1 or TRBD2 (5 bases each). The sequence was obtained from a human donor with AIRE deficiency. The sequencing input was Tregs sorted from PBMCs. CDR3 sequence: CASSLVGAYEQYF. The DNA of the CDR3 is TGTGCCAGCAGCTTAGTCGGGGCTTACGAGCAGTACTTC.